The sample holds many counts of the clone carrying this T cell receptor (beta chain). The antigen is not known. RNA transcripts gave rise to amplified TCR beta CDR3 regions. TCR CDR3 underwent first-round RT-PCR with the HTBI primer set. TCRdb reprocessed the multiplex PCR reads via MiXCR and lists one record per CDR3 protein. Of approximately 300,000 distinct CDR3 sequences in the sample, approximately 15% were seen once. With a duration under 2 months, the hyperthyroidism was newly diagnosed in patients aged 18 to 65. Uncontrolled infection, other autoimmune disease, pregnancy or lactation disqualified patients from enrolment. The data originate from a study of T cells in Graves' hyperthyroidism and ophthalmopathy. Per germline, CDR1 SGHRS and CDR2 YFSETQ. The CDR3 covers 15 residues. The J segment lost 5 bases and the V segment lost 4 bases, leaving 5 bases of the junction unmatched. General study points: The model identified upcoming ophthalmopathy a median 6.5 months ahead of onset. A model using 13 V-J features told ophthalmopathy apart from stable hyperthyroidism.

The chain uses TRBV5-1 and TRBJ2-1; TRBD1 aligns across 11 bases. The TCR originated in a man under 40 with Graves' hyperthyroidism. The specimen was blood. CDR3 region: CASSQGQGVHNEQFF. The CDR3 coding sequence is TGCGCCAGCAGCCAGGGACAGGGGGTCCACAATGAGCAGTTCTTC.